These 9 T cell receptor beta chains were all obtained from the same sample, sequenced in a study of blood T cell repertoires in COVID-19. Assay: immunoSEQ multiplex PCR; the TCRdb copy retains only in-frame clones and omits some. The sample records 50,000 to 65,000 clones, more than 85% being singletons. The sample taken for sequencing was peripheral blood. Receptor source: a man in his 70s with acute or convalescent COVID-19.

The chain joins TRBV6-6 to TRBJ2-3; 11 nucleotides agree with TRBD2. The length of the CDR3 is 15 residues. Trimming cost V 6 bases and J 4 bases; bases outside gene matches: 6. The V gene's germline CDR1 is MNHNY and CDR2 SVGAGI (reference sequence). The CDR3 protein is CASRLAGERADTQYF. The CDR3 DNA follows: TGTGCCAGCAGACTAGCGGGGGAGAGGGCAGATACGCAGTATTTT.

The chain recombines TRBV11-2 with TRBJ2-3; D gene uncertain. The CDR3 covers 13 residues. The germline V and J ends were trimmed by 5 bases and 2 bases, with 8 bases remaining between them. Per the germline V gene, CDR1 is SGHAT and CDR2 is FQNNGV. CDR3 sequence: CASSRRLTDTQYF. Here the CDR3 DNA reads TGTGCCAGCAGCAGGAGACTCACAGATACGCAGTATTTT. Full variable domain (remainder filled in from reference TRBV11-2 and TRBJ2-3): EAGVAQSPRYKIIEKRQSVAFWCNPISGHATLYWYQQILGQGPKLLIQFQNNGVVDDSQLPKDRFSAERLKGVDSTLKIQPAKLEDSAVYLCASSRRLTDTQYFGPGTRLTVL.

J is TRBJ2-5 and V is TRBV7-2; 14 nucleotides match TRBD2. The CDR3 sequence is 15 residues long. V gave up 5 bases and J gave up 5 bases; unmatched junction bases: 4. From germline, CDR1 is SGHTA and CDR2 FQGNSA. CDR3 in DNA: TGTGCCAGCAGCCAACGGACTAGCGGGGGGGAGACCCAGTACTTC. Protein sequence: CASSQRTSGGETQYF.

The V gene is TRBV5-1, the J gene TRBJ2-7; D possibly corresponds to TRBD2 (5 bases). Germline-derived CDR1 and CDR2 are SGHRS and YFSETQ. This CDR3 has 14 residues. The ends were cut back, 1 base at V and 5 bases at J, with 13 bases in the middle. The CDR3 nucleotides are TGCGCCAGCAGCTTGTTTCAGAGCGGCCACGAGCAGTACTTC. Its translation is CASSLFQSGHEQYF.

The rearrangement uses TRBV7-9 and TRBJ2-5; D perhaps matches TRBD2 (6 bases). Germline CDR1 reads SEHNR; CDR2 reads FQNEAQ (reference sequence). The length of the CDR3 is 16 residues. Trimming stripped 1 base from V and 5 bases from J, with 17 bases between. CDR3 in amino acids: CASSLDQVAAGETQYF. The CDR3 DNA is TGTGCCAGCAGCTTAGACCAGGTGGCGGCGGGGGAGACCCAGTACTTC.

This chain connects TRBV3-1 (or the pseudogene TRBV3-2) to TRBJ2-1, with D perhaps matching TRBD1 (6 bases). The CDR3 has 16 residues. CDR1 LGHDT and CDR2 YNNKEL come from the germline V gene (reference sequence). The V and J ends lost 1 base and 0 bases respectively, with 10 bases between them. The CDR3 protein is CASSQGTGSSYNEQFF. DNA of the CDR3: TGTGCCAGCAGCCAAGGTACAGGGAGCTCCTACAATGAGCAGTTCTTC.

This clone has just one count. This chain connects TRBV30 to TRBJ2-1, with a weak D call TRBD2 (6 bases). The CDR3 has 12 residues. V lost 3 bases, J lost 10 bases, and 13 bases lay in between. The germline V gene encodes CDR1 GTSNPN and CDR2 SVGIG (reference sequence). This chain's CDR3 is CAWRGPGGEQFF. The CDR3 region has the DNA TGTGCCTGGAGGGGCCCTGGAGGGGAGCAGTTCTTC.

The table lists this clone with a few counts. The chain combines TRBV7-9 with TRBJ2-2; D is perhaps TRBD2 (6 bases). V was shortened by 7 bases and J by 4 bases, with 19 bases between the two germline ends. This CDR3 comprises 16 residues. Germline V gene data show CDR1 as SEHNR and CDR2 as FQNEAQ (reference sequence). This CDR3 is CASKAGALVSTGELFF. CDR3 nucleotide sequence: TGTGCCAGCAAAGCGGGTGCTCTAGTGAGCACCGGGGAGCTGTTTTTT.

The J gene is TRBJ2-5, the V gene TRBV5-1, with 7 bases identical to TRBD2. Per germline, CDR1 SGHRS and CDR2 YFSETQ. The junction had 11 bases not matched to a gene; V was cut back by 4 bases and J by 5 bases. The CDR3 sequence is 15 residues long. CDR3 nucleotides: TGCGCCAGCAGCGCGGGGGACTCCCTCTGGGAGACCCAGTACTTC. It encodes CASSAGDSLWETQYF.